This T cell receptor (beta chain) appears in the sequencing data of a study of T cell responses to AZD1222 COVID-19 vaccine. Regarding this clone: Its antigen is unidentified.

Study outcomes and limitations: Of the AZD1222 recipients, only 5 or 6 were seropositive at baseline. Females outnumbered males among donors, who were mostly white British; clonal diversity was possibly underestimated. Distributed over spike, vaccine-associated CD4 TCRs predominated at 160-218 and 743-854. Spike-specific TCR breadth and depth rose after two AZD1222 doses.

The CDR3 length is 14 residues. V shed 3 bases and J 2 bases; nucleotides not matched to a gene: 3. Germline CDR1 reads DFQATT; CDR2 reads SNEGSKA (reference sequence). This table comes from immunoSEQ multiplex PCR, and its TCRdb copy is limited to in-frame clones, with some not included. The sample records about 170,000 clones, around 87% being singletons. This sample comprised peripheral blood, obtained on day 0 of AZD1222 vaccination. The chain has TRBV20-1 and TRBJ2-4; TRBD1 matches at 8 bases. The receptor comes from an adult in good health. This chain's CDR3 is CSASPRGPKNIQYF. The CDR3 bases are TGCAGTGCTAGTCCCAGGGGGCCCAAAAACATTCAGTACTTC.